This T cell receptor beta chain appears in the sequencing data of a study of T cells in Graves' hyperthyroidism and ophthalmopathy (dated by TCRdb to between 2017 and 2020). Some background on the complete study: Peripheral blood was sampled at the time of initial diagnosis, prior to any treatment. Whether ophthalmopathy could be predicted prospectively was tested in an independent validation cohort made up of some 20 hyperthyroidism patients plus 17 patients who later progressed to ophthalmopathy. After sampling, hyperthyroidism patients received methimazole starting at 30 mg daily, and ophthalmopathy patients received high-dose intravenous methylprednisolone. TCR V-J signatures able to tell the groups apart were searched for in a discovery cohort of some 100 patients, of whom over 40 had Graves' ophthalmopathy and roughly 59 had stable Graves' hyperthyroidism. The 95 to 100 discovery patients were randomly divided into training and test sets at a 7:3 ratio. The paper describes TCR Vbeta CDR3 sequencing of 140 or so peripheral blood samples, made up of fewer than 50 ophthalmopathy patients, more than 70 hyperthyroidism patients and about 17 progressor patients. Thyroid tissue and blood T-cell repertoires from about six Graves' hyperthyroidism patients were also compared in the study.

The investigation overall reported the following: Sample size was not statistically predetermined, and blinding of investigators to group allocation was not performed. A model built on a 13 V-J signature distinguished ophthalmopathy from stable hyperthyroidism, reaching roughly 88% sensitivity and around 81% specificity in cross-validation and 80%/75% in testing. During validation, the model predicted progression to ophthalmopathy a median of approximately 6.5 months ahead of onset, with more than 55% sensitivity and 72% to 85% specificity. Blood samples also contained most of the expanded thyroid clonotypes (frequency above 0.001), which suggests that blood repertoires may reflect thyroid immune responses.

Sequences MDHEN (CDR1) and SYDVKM (CDR2) are obtained from the germline V gene. Including cysteine and phenylalanine, the CDR3 has 16 amino acids. The read is trimmed to its CDR3 DNA, 48 bases read in frame from base 1. The junction shows trimming of 2 bases on V and 1 base on J, plus 11 bases between the germline ends. In its sample, this clonotype was seen many times. No antigen is known for it. No base quality information exists; no much larger clone differs at one position. The TCR beta CDR3 regions were amplified from RNA transcripts. For the first round of RT-PCR on the TCR CDR3, the HTBI primer set was used together with the Qiagen OneStep RT-PCR kit. Libraries were constructed in a second round of multiplex PCR, after which size selection and purification were performed. Paired-end sequencing of the libraries was performed with 100 bp reads on an Illumina HiSeq2000. For the original study's pipeline: SOAPnuke was used to process the raw data, with reads discarded if the reads contained adapters or uncalled bases, had a mean Phred below 15, or lacked an exact constant-primer or identifier match. COPE v1.2.5 was used to merge high-quality paired reads, and clonotypes were defined as unique nucleotide sequences. MiTCR v1.1 was used to align clonotypes to the IMGT TRBV, TRBD and TRBJ reference segments. Only V-J combinations with frequency above 0.0001, covering approximately 99% of repertoires, were analysed. A TCS score was defined as the ratio of F50 (clonal expansion) to E x V (chaos), with BLOSUM62-based TCRdist applied between CDR3 peptides within each V-J. Welch's t-statistics and random forest reduced 514 V-J features to 13, which were used in a naive Bayes classifier (R e1071). The public reads were run again by TCRdb, first through fastp at Q25 and then through MiXCR, and only productive beta chains were kept. Identical CDR3 proteins give one entry, which carries the most common genes and DNA. None of the V and J calls come from the authors' own analysis; TCRdb made them. The sample profile shows 500,000 to 550,000 distinct CDR3 sequences; around 20% of them were found once. The leading ten clones occupy approximately 26% of the sample.

Stable Graves' hyperthyroidism was defined as the absence of progression to ophthalmopathy over 18 months of follow-up. Hyperthyroidism patients were aged 18 to 65 years and newly diagnosed, with disease duration of less than 2 months. Patients with uncontrolled infections, other autoimmune diseases, pregnancy or lactation were excluded. Diagnoses relied on clinical symptoms, serum thyroxine and TRAb, thyroid ultrasound and orbital computed tomography. PBMCs were separated from roughly 9.6 ml of fresh peripheral blood using Ficoll-Paque density gradient centrifugation. Total RNA was extracted with Trizol reagent, and quality was checked on an Agilent 2100 Bioanalyzer.

The V and J segments used are TRBV28 and TRBJ2-2; a tentative D match to TRBD1 spans 6 bases. Sequencing was performed on blood. This receptor was obtained from a man younger than 35 with Graves' hyperthyroidism. The CDR3 loop reads CASSLPLDRNTGELFF. The nucleotide sequence reads TGTGCCAGCAGTTTACCCCTGGACAGGAACACCGGGGAGCTGTTTTTT.